The 27 T cell receptor beta chains given below trace back to one sample, sequenced in a study of T-cell reconstitution after alpha-beta-depleted transplantation in children. It was with unique molecular identifiers that the TCRbeta library was prepared. Using its own MiXCR run on the PCR reads, TCRdb lists one record per CDR3 protein. This table has approximately 1,000,000 distinct CDR3 sequences, about 31% appearing once. Here the sequenced sample was PBMCs, mostly from graft donor cells, taken 360 days after TCRalphabeta/CD19-depleted stem cell transplant. The receptors come from a boy under three years old who had a stem cell transplant for SCID, so the T cells may come from the graft donor.

The chain recombines TRBV7-7 with TRBJ2-7; D remains unclear. The CDR3 loop spans 14 amino acids. CDR1 is SSHAT, CDR2 FNYEAQ, per germline (reference sequence). The V end was cut by 5 bases, the J end by 0 bases, with 11 bases between. CDR3 region: CASSPDTFSYEQYF. CDR3 coding DNA: TGTGCCAGCAGCCCCGACACGTTCTCCTACGAGCAGTACTTC.

The chain joins TRBV20-1 to TRBJ2-7; 7 nucleotides agree with TRBD1. CDR1 and CDR2 from the germline V gene are DFQATT and SNEGSKA (reference sequence). J lost 6 bases, V lost 3 bases, and 5 bases had no gene match. The CDR3 consists of 12 residues. CDR3 sequence reads: CSASIQGIEQYF. In DNA form, the CDR3 reads TGCAGTGCTAGCATACAGGGGATCGAGCAGTACTTC.

This clonotype has just a few counts. The rearrangement uses TRBV12-3 or TRBV12-4 and TRBJ2-5, with D unresolved. V lost 0 bases to trimming and J lost 0 bases, with 11 bases between them. The length of the CDR3 is 16 residues. The CDR3 DNA is TGTGCCAGCAGTTTAGCGGAGAGACGGGACCAAGAGACCCAGTACTTC. The encoded protein is CASSLAERRDQETQYF.

The chain uses TRBV28 and TRBJ2-1; D perhaps matches TRBD2 (5 bases). The CDR3 runs to 14 residues. With 3 bases removed from V and 6 bases from J, the gap between germline ends came to 12 bases. Germline values: CDR1 MDHEN, CDR2 SYDVKM. The CDR3 region has the DNA TGTGCCAGCAGTTTCCCCGGGGAGCTCAATGAGCAGTTCTTC. This sequence encodes CASSFPGELNEQFF.

This clonotype was detected a few times. This sequence joins TRBV28 and TRBJ2-2; D gene unclear. V was pared by 6 bases and J by 6 bases, with 14 bases between. The CDR3 has 14 residues. CDR1 and CDR2 (germline): MDHEN, SYDVKM. The CDR3 loop reads CASRLRSGPGELFF. Written as DNA, the CDR3 is TGTGCCAGCAGGCTAAGGTCCGGACCCGGGGAGCTGTTTTTT. The full variable domain, completed using reference TRBV28 and TRBJ2-2, is DVKVTQSSRYLVKRTGEKVFLECVQDMDHENMFWYRQDPGLGLRLIYFSYDVKMKEKGDIPEGYSVSREKKERFSLILESASTNQTSMYLCASRLRSGPGELFFGEGSRLTVL.

The chain joins TRBV4-2 to TRBJ2-3; the D is unclear. This CDR3 region has 14 residues. V was trimmed by 3 bases and J by 4 bases, leaving 11 bases between them. Germline CDR1 is LGHNA and CDR2 is YNFKEQ. CDR3 region: CASSQSPSPDTQYF. The DNA for the CDR3 is TGTGCCAGCAGCCAGTCCCCTAGTCCAGATACGCAGTATTTT.

The chain uses TRBV5-1 and TRBJ2-7, with 8 nucleotides matching TRBD1. The CDR3 runs 17 residues. The J segment lost 2 bases and the V segment lost 0 bases, leaving 10 bases of the junction unmatched. Germline assignment: CDR1 SGHRS and CDR2 YFSETQ. As DNA, the CDR3 is TGCGCCAGCAGCTTGGCCGTTGGGGACAGGAGGACCTACGAGCAGTACTTC. Residues: CASSLAVGDRRTYEQYF.

This clonotype was picked up a small number of times. The chain couples TRBV6-1 to TRBJ2-7; D gene ambiguous. CDR1 is MNHNS and CDR2 is SASEGT in the germline V gene. This CDR3 has 14 residues. Trimming took 6 bases from V and 1 from J, leaving 13 bases between them. The CDR3 region is CASRPTAESYEQYF. CDR3 DNA: TGTGCCAGCAGGCCGACGGCCGAATCCTACGAGCAGTACTTC.

This clonotype has more than one count but fewer than ten. This rearrangement joins TRBV5-6 to TRBJ2-1, with D possibly TRBD1 on 5 matching bases. V lost 2 bases and J 8 bases, leaving 14 bases between the germline ends. Germline CDR1 SGHDT, CDR2 YYEEEE. The length of the CDR3 is 14 residues. CDR3 DNA sequence: TGTGCCAGCAGCTTTATTGCCAGGGTGGATGAGCAGTTCTTC. Residues: CASSFIARVDEQFF. Looking up the rest from reference TRBV5-6 and TRBJ2-1 gives the full variable domain: DAGVTQSPTHLIKTRGQQVTLRCSPKSGHDTVSWYQQALGQGPQFIFQYYEEEERQRGNFPDRFSGHQFPNYSSELNVNALLLGDSALYLCASSFIARVDEQFFGPGTRLTVL.

The table lists this clonotype with a few counts. The V gene is TRBV20-1, the J gene TRBJ1-5; 7 bases are a match to TRBD1. CDR1 and CDR2 (germline): DFQATT, SNEGSKA (reference sequence). The CDR3 totals 14 residues. V was clipped by 0 bases and J by 3 bases; unmatched bases: 2. The CDR3 bases are TGCAGTGCTAGAGAGGGACAGCCCAATCAGCCCCAGCATTTT. Its translation: CSAREGQPNQPQHF.

This chain connects TRBV28 to TRBJ2-7; maybe TRBD2 (6 bases). In germline, CDR1 is MDHEN, CDR2 SYDVKM. Trimming removed 6 bases from V and 4 bases from J, with 19 bases in between. This CDR3 comprises 15 residues. DNA of the CDR3: TGTGCCAGCAGCGTTGGACCGGGGGTAGGTTACGAGCAGTACTTC. Its protein product is CASSVGPGVGYEQYF.

The chain carries TRBV6-2 or TRBV6-3 and TRBJ2-5; D is unresolved. The V gene lost 2 bases and the J gene lost 5 bases, with 15 bases spanning the gap. Germline V gives CDR1 MNHEY, CDR2 SVGEGT. This CDR3 contains 15 residues. The CDR3 spells CASSYLGLVTETQYF. Written as DNA, the CDR3 is TGTGCCAGCAGTTACCTCGGGCTAGTCACGGAGACCCAGTACTTC.

The chain combines TRBV29-1 with TRBJ2-7, with 8 nucleotides matching TRBD1. This CDR3 spans 13 amino acids. Germline V lookup: CDR1 SQVTM, CDR2 ANQGSEA. Losses at the gene ends were 1 base for V and 7 bases for J; bases not matched to a gene: 6. The CDR3 loop is CSVEGQGAGEQYF. CDR3 nucleotides: TGCAGCGTTGAAGGCCAGGGGGCCGGAGAGCAGTACTTC.

This chain links TRBV11-2 with TRBJ2-3; tentatively, D is TRBD1 (6 bases). Trimming shortened V by 8 bases and J by 2 bases, and 17 bases separated the two germline ends. Germline V gives CDR1 SGHAT, CDR2 FQNNGV. CDR3 length equals 15 residues. CDR3 sequence: CASGLMGHHTDTQYF. Here the CDR3 DNA reads TGTGCCAGCGGCCTGATGGGACATCACACAGATACGCAGTATTTT. The variable domain in full, with the rest retrieved from reference TRBV11-2 and TRBJ2-3, is EAGVAQSPRYKIIEKRQSVAFWCNPISGHATLYWYQQILGQGPKLLIQFQNNGVVDDSQLPKDRFSAERLKGVDSTLKIQPAKLEDSAVYLCASGLMGHHTDTQYFGPGTRLTVL.

The rearrangement uses TRBV5-6 and TRBJ2-3; no clear D gene. The length of the CDR3 is 14 residues. Germline CDR1 and CDR2: SGHDT and YYEEEE. Between the trimmed V and J ends, which lost 1 base and 0 bases, there was a span of 6 bases. CDR3 residues: CASSLPLSTDTQYF. Written as DNA, the CDR3 is TGTGCCAGCAGCTTGCCATTGAGCACAGATACGCAGTATTTT.

This clonotype was observed a handful of times. This chain connects TRBV10-3 to TRBJ2-3; the match to TRBD1 covers 8 bases. The CDR3 runs 15 residues. V gave up 7 bases and J gave up 5 bases; unmatched junction bases: 11. Germline V lookup: CDR1 ENHRY, CDR2 SYGVKD. CDR3 sequence: CAITSRQGFIDTQYF. The CDR3 DNA sequence: TGTGCCATCACCTCTCGACAGGGGTTCATAGATACGCAGTATTTT.

There are a few counts of this clonotype. The chain uses TRBV5-1 and TRBJ1-1; 8 bases match TRBD1. Germline V gives CDR1 SGHRS, CDR2 YFSETQ. V shed 4 bases, J shed 0 bases, and the junction held 11 bases outside the gene matches. The CDR3 length is 17 residues. The CDR3 DNA is TGCGCCAGCAGCACCGCAGGGGGCTCGATAGTGAACACTGAAGCTTTCTTT. Its protein is CASSTAGGSIVNTEAFF.

This chain joins TRBV14 and TRBJ1-2; 7 bases align to TRBD1. The CDR3 totals 13 residues. Germline-derived CDR1 and CDR2 are SGHDN and FVKESK. With 4 bases clipped from V and 5 bases from J, the junction kept 4 bases outside the gene matches. The CDR3 DNA is TGTGCCAGCAGCCGGGACAGCGTATATGGCTACACCTTC. This translates into CASSRDSVYGYTF.

This rearrangement joins TRBV10-3 to TRBJ2-1; 7 bases line up with TRBD1. The CDR3 has 12 amino acids. V was pared by 6 bases and J by 7 bases, with 3 bases of the junction left unmatched. Germline lookup yields CDR1 ENHRY and CDR2 SYGVKD. CDR3 region: CAISLQGNEQFF. Written as DNA, the CDR3 is TGTGCCATCAGCTTACAGGGGAATGAGCAGTTCTTC.

V and J are TRBV14 and TRBJ2-7; possibly TRBD1 or TRBD2 for D (5 bases each). Trimming stripped 1 base from V and 0 bases from J, with 16 bases between. There are 17 residues in the CDR3. Germline values: CDR1 SGHDN, CDR2 FVKESK. CDR3 nucleotide sequence: TGTGCCAGCAGCCAAGGTTGGGGACGCCTGAGCTCCTACGAGCAGTACTTC. Protein sequence: CASSQGWGRLSSYEQYF.

The chain has TRBV5-1 and TRBJ2-1; TRBD1 aligns across 9 bases. The CDR3 sequence is 15 residues long. Germline assignment: CDR1 SGHRS and CDR2 YFSETQ. V lost 4 bases to trimming and J lost 6 bases; unmatched junction nucleotides: 8. The CDR3 DNA follows: TGCGCCAGCAGCGGGACAGGGCAAAACTTCAATGAGCAGTTCTTC. Protein sequence: CASSGTGQNFNEQFF.

The chain combines TRBV6-1 with TRBJ1-5, with D possibly matching TRBD1 (5 bases). Trimming shortened V by 6 bases and J by 1 base, and 10 bases separated the two germline ends. Germline CDR1 reads MNHNS; CDR2 reads SASEGT. The CDR3 spans 14 residues. The CDR3 bases are TGTGCCAGCAGCGAGGGGCACAGCAATCAGCCCCAGCATTTT. This sequence encodes CASSEGHSNQPQHF.

This chain uses TRBV19 with TRBJ2-2; 8 bases map to TRBD1. Trimming at V came to 8 bases and at J to 6 bases, leaving 8 bases not matched to a gene. The length of the CDR3 is 14 residues. From germline, CDR1 is LNHDA and CDR2 SQIVND (reference sequence). CDR3 residues: CASSVDRVSGELFF. CDR3 bases: TGTGCCAGTTCCGTGGACAGGGTTTCCGGGGAGCTGTTTTTT.

This clonotype was picked up one time. As DNA, the CDR3 is TGTGCCAGCAGGCCGACAGGGGGCATTTCTGAAGCTTTCTTT. This encodes CASRPTGGISEAFF. J is TRBJ1-1 and V is TRBV2; 10 nucleotides line up with TRBD1. CDR1 is SNHLY, CDR2 FYNNEI, per germline. V was pared by 6 bases and J by 6 bases, with 7 bases of the junction left unmatched. The length of the CDR3 is 14 residues.

This chain joins TRBV20-1 and TRBJ1-2, with D possibly TRBD1 on 5 matching bases. The CDR3 has 13 amino acids. Germline V lookup: CDR1 DFQATT, CDR2 SNEGSKA (reference sequence). Trimming stripped 3 bases from V and 4 bases from J, with 12 bases between. The CDR3 DNA sequence: TGCAGTGCTAGGGGGGGTTCCCGCTATGGCTACACCTTC. Amino acid sequence: CSARGGSRYGYTF.

The chain couples TRBV7-8 to TRBJ1-4; 7 positions match TRBD1. Trimming at V came to 5 bases and at J to 0 bases, leaving 3 bases not matched to a gene. This CDR3 is 15 amino acids long. Germline V gene data show CDR1 as SGHVS and CDR2 as FQNEAQ. The CDR3 region has the DNA TGTGCCAGCAGCCAACAGGGGACAACTAATGAAAAACTGTTTTTT. This translates into CASSQQGTTNEKLFF.

Only a few counts were recorded for this clonotype. The chain has TRBV5-5 and TRBJ2-5, with D tentatively TRBD2 (5 bases). Looked up from germline, CDR1 is SGHKS and CDR2 is YYEKEE (reference sequence). This CDR3 comprises 17 residues. V gave up 2 bases and J gave up 2 bases, with 19 bases separating them. The CDR3 spells CASSLRGRPTFQETQYF. The DNA for the CDR3 is TGTGCCAGCAGCTTACGTGGGAGACCCACGTTTCAAGAGACCCAGTACTTC.